This passage covers 27 T cell receptor beta chains from one sample sequenced in a study of shared clonotypes between healthy human individuals. Naive CD8 populations comprised CD45RO-negative cells positively selected for CCR7, excluding terminally differentiated effector memory CD45RA+ cells. Repertoires were generated with immunoSEQ multiplex PCR, while TCRdb's copy carries only in-frame clones and drops some. The sample includes a few million clones, 93% of them seen just once. The sample comprised naive CD8+ T cells from PBMCs. Receptors originate from a man in his late teens or twenties in good health. Some clones in this sample may be carry-over from other donors' samples.

This clone has just one count. V usage is TRBV19 and J usage is TRBJ1-4, with D unresolved. The germline V gene encodes CDR1 LNHDA and CDR2 SQIVND (reference sequence). The CDR3 is made up of 14 amino acids. Trimming shortened V by 1 base and J by 12 bases, and 15 bases separated the two germline ends. The CDR3 DNA is TGTGCCAGTAGTATAGCCGGACCCCCTGGGGAACTGTTTTTT. Protein sequence: CASSIAGPPGELFF.

The chain is built from TRBV28 and TRBJ2-2; D is unresolved. CDR1 and CDR2 from the germline V gene are MDHEN and SYDVKM. The CDR3 contains 15 residues. Trimming pared 3 bases from V and 1 base from J, leaving 9 bases between. Written as DNA, the CDR3 is TGTGCCAGCAGTTTGGCCGGGCTGAACACCGGGGAGCTGTTTTTT. Its protein product is CASSLAGLNTGELFF.

V gene TRBV11-1 combines with J gene TRBJ2-3; D gene ambiguous. CDR3 length equals 13 residues. Trimming removed 3 bases from V and 3 bases from J, with 7 bases in between. Germline V gene data show CDR1 as SGHAT and CDR2 as FQDESV (reference sequence). The CDR3: CASSFGWTDTQYF. DNA for the CDR3: TGTGCCAGCAGCTTTGGTTGGACAGATACGCAGTATTTT.

This rearrangement joins TRBV5-4 to TRBJ1-2; D gene ambiguous. V lost 4 bases to trimming and J lost 3 bases, with 16 bases between them. Germline V lookup: CDR1 SGHNT, CDR2 YYREEE (reference sequence). The CDR3 contains 15 residues. The CDR3 here is CASSGVVERDYGYTF. CDR3 DNA: TGTGCCAGCAGCGGCGTGGTGGAGAGAGACTATGGCTACACCTTC.

V usage is TRBV30 and J usage is TRBJ2-1; D not certain. Trimming shortened V by 8 bases and J by 5 bases, and 10 bases separated the two germline ends. Germline loops: CDR1 GTSNPN, CDR2 SVGIG (reference sequence). This CDR3 is built from 11 residues. CDR3 bases: TGTGCCACTCTAGACAACAATGAGCAGTTCTTC. Its translation is CATLDNNEQFF. The full variable domain, rest sourced from reference TRBV30 and TRBJ2-1, is SQTIHQWPATLVQPVGSPLSLECTVEGTSNPNLYWYRQAAGRGLQLLFYSVGIGQISSEVPQNLSASRPQDRQFILSSKKLLLSDSGFYLCATLDNNEQFFGPGTRLTVL.

The chain uses TRBV7-9 and TRBJ1-2; TRBD1 might be the D (5 bases). This CDR3 is 16 amino acids long. CDR1 SEHNR and CDR2 FQNEAQ come from the germline V gene (reference sequence). V lost 5 bases, J lost 5 bases, and 21 bases lay in between. The CDR3 is CASSPPGGSILYGYTF. As DNA, the CDR3 is TGTGCCAGCAGCCCCCCGGGGGGGTCAATCTTATATGGCTACACCTTC.

The chain is built from TRBV4-3 and TRBJ2-1; D possibly corresponds to TRBD1 (5 bases). V shed 4 bases and J shed 5 bases, with 15 bases lying between them. This CDR3 spans 15 amino acids. In germline, CDR1 is LGHNA, CDR2 YSLEER. CDR3: CASSRTGAADNEQFF. The CDR3 DNA follows: TGCGCCAGCAGCCGAACTGGGGCAGCCGACAATGAGCAGTTCTTC.

This chain connects TRBV7-9 to TRBJ1-1; D is possibly TRBD1 (5 bases). V was pared by 4 bases and J by 1 base, with 19 bases between. CDR3 length: 17 residues. Germline V gene lookup returns CDR1 SEHNR and CDR2 FQNEAQ (reference sequence). The CDR3 reads CASSSRGAGRGNTEAFF. In DNA form, the CDR3 reads TGTGCCAGCAGCTCGAGAGGGGCGGGGAGGGGGAACACTGAAGCTTTCTTT.

The chain has TRBV12-5 and TRBJ1-1; possible D gene TRBD1, 6 bases. This CDR3 spans 15 amino acids. With 7 bases removed from V and 0 bases from J, the gap between germline ends came to 15 bases. Germline CDR1 and CDR2: LGHNT and FRNRAP. The CDR3 DNA is TGTGCTAGTGCCCCGGGGGACATCATGAACACTGAAGCTTTCTTT. This codes for CASAPGDIMNTEAFF.

The genes are TRBV5-6 and TRBJ2-7; D is ambiguous. Germline assignment: CDR1 SGHDT and CDR2 YYEEEE. The CDR3 spans 12 residues. Trimming removed 1 base at V and 3 bases at J, with 5 bases between. In nucleotides, the CDR3 is TGTGCCAGCAGCTTGACTATCTACGAGCAGTACTTC. Translated, it gives CASSLTIYEQYF. Using reference TRBV5-6 and TRBJ2-7 for the parts outside the CDR3, the full variable domain is DAGVTQSPTHLIKTRGQQVTLRCSPKSGHDTVSWYQQALGQGPQFIFQYYEEEERQRGNFPDRFSGHQFPNYSSELNVNALLLGDSALYLCASSLTIYEQYFGPGTRLTVT.

The gene calls are TRBV5-6 and TRBJ2-7; 9 bases map to TRBD1. The CDR3 sequence is 13 residues long. Losses at the gene ends were 4 bases for V and 6 bases for J; bases not matched to a gene: 5. Germline V CDR1 and CDR2: SGHDT, YYEEEE. The CDR3 sequence: CASSDGTGPEQYF. The CDR3 DNA reads TGTGCCAGCAGCGATGGGACAGGGCCCGAGCAGTACTTC. Together with reference TRBV5-6 and TRBJ2-7, the CDR3 gives the full variable domain: DAGVTQSPTHLIKTRGQQVTLRCSPKSGHDTVSWYQQALGQGPQFIFQYYEEEERQRGNFPDRFSGHQFPNYSSELNVNALLLGDSALYLCASSDGTGPEQYFGPGTRLTVT.

This clone has just one count. The genes are TRBV6-5 and TRBJ2-7, with 7 bases fitting TRBD2. The CDR3 loop spans 12 amino acids. Trimming removed 3 bases from V and 6 bases from J; junction bases left unmatched: 2. The germline V gene has CDR1 MNHEY and CDR2 SVGAGI. The CDR3 sequence: CASSYREGEQYF. The CDR3, as DNA: TGTGCCAGCAGTTATAGGGAGGGCGAGCAGTACTTC.

The CDR3 nucleotides read TGTGCCAGCAGTTTAGAGAACAATCTCGGGGAAGCTTTCTTT. It is translated as CASSLENNLGEAFF. This chain uses TRBV27 with TRBJ1-1; D remains ambiguous. The CDR3 length is 14 residues. Trimming took off 2 bases at V and 8 bases at J, with 15 bases between the two ends. Germline values: CDR1 MNHEY, CDR2 SMNVEV (reference sequence).

Here the CDR3 reads CASSPWTGNNQPQHF. In DNA form, the CDR3 reads TGTGCCAGCAGCCCTTGGACGGGAAACAATCAGCCCCAGCATTTT. The chain couples TRBV28 to TRBJ1-5, with D uncertain. The CDR3 spans 15 residues. Trimming left V 6 bases short and J 3 bases short, with 15 bases between. Germline CDR1 reads MDHEN; CDR2 reads SYDVKM. The variable domain in full, with the rest retrieved from reference TRBV28 and TRBJ1-5, is DVKVTQSSRYLVKRTGEKVFLECVQDMDHENMFWYRQDPGLGLRLIYFSYDVKMKEKGDIPEGYSVSREKKERFSLILESASTNQTSMYLCASSPWTGNNQPQHFGDGTRLSIL.

As concerns this clone: Other DNA sequences in this specimen translate into the identical CDR3. The chain joins TRBV11-2 to TRBJ2-7; D is unclear. V was shortened by 2 bases and J by 4 bases, with 6 bases between the two germline ends. This CDR3 is 12 amino acids long. Per the germline V gene, CDR1 is SGHAT and CDR2 is FQNNGV. CDR3 DNA: TGTGCCAGCAGCTTAAGTAGGTACGAGCAGTACTTC. It is translated as CASSLSRYEQYF.

This clone came up once. The chain couples TRBV2 to TRBJ2-7; 10 bases are a match to TRBD2. This CDR3 has 15 residues. Germline CDR1 reads SNHLY; CDR2 reads FYNNEI. J was trimmed by 4 bases and V by 3 bases; bases with no gene match: 6. CDR3 bases: TGTGCCAGCAGTGATAGTCTAGCGGGGGATTACGAGCAGTACTTC. Residues: CASSDSLAGDYEQYF.

The chain joins TRBV21-1 to TRBJ2-4; TRBD2 reflects the table's D call only, with no check against the DNA. TRBV21-1 is annotated as a pseudogene. The CDR3 covers 16 residues. The CDR3 is CASNTTRETPGDIQYF. The CDR3 DNA sequence: TGTGCCAGCAACACTACCCGCGAAACTCCGGGGGACATTCAGTACTTC.

The chain recombines TRBV6-1 with TRBJ2-7, with a tentative D call TRBD1 (6 bases). The CDR3 contains 14 residues. Germline assignment: CDR1 MNHNS and CDR2 SASEGT. Trimming pared 6 bases from V and 4 bases from J, leaving 16 bases between. The CDR3 loop is CASSLRGTMYEQYF. CDR3 sequence (DNA): TGTGCCAGCAGCTTAAGGGGGACAATGTACGAGCAGTACTTC.

The CDR3 sequence: CASTLRGARGNEQYF. The CDR3 region has the DNA TGTGCCAGCACCCTGCGGGGGGCTCGGGGAAACGAGCAGTACTTC. The chain links TRBV5-4 to TRBJ2-5; 8 positions match TRBD2. Gene TRBJ2-7 matches the end of the DNA better, so the J call may be wrong. This CDR3 has 15 residues. In germline, CDR1 is SGHNT, CDR2 YYREEE (reference sequence).

The chain combines TRBV7-9 with TRBJ1-3, with D possibly being TRBD1 (5 bases). The V gene's germline CDR1 is SEHNR and CDR2 FQNEAQ (reference sequence). The CDR3 is made up of 17 amino acids. V lost 7 bases and J 5 bases, leaving 24 bases between the germline ends. The CDR3 is CASTIPDVGTGRNTIYF. The CDR3 bases are TGTGCCAGCACCATCCCGGACGTGGGGACCGGACGAAACACCATATATTTT.

The CDR3 spells CASSGVQGTAQTPKNIQYF. CDR3 nucleotide sequence: TGTGCCAGCAGTGGGGTCCAGGGGACGGCCCAGACACCAAAAAACATTCAGTACTTC. This rearrangement joins TRBV6-1 to TRBJ2-4, with D perhaps TRBD1 (6 bases). V was trimmed by 4 bases and J by 4 bases, leaving 26 bases between them. Per the germline V gene, CDR1 is MNHNS and CDR2 is SASEGT. The CDR3 totals 19 residues.

The V gene is TRBV5-5, the J gene TRBJ1-1; tentatively, D is TRBD1 (5 bases). The CDR3 is made up of 15 amino acids. The V and J ends lost 1 base and 0 bases respectively, with 10 bases between them. Germline loops: CDR1 SGHKS, CDR2 YYEKEE (reference sequence). Written as DNA, the CDR3 is TGTGCCAGCAGCTTGTTCCGGGGGATGAACACTGAAGCTTTCTTT. Translation gives CASSLFRGMNTEAFF.

The J gene is TRBJ1-1, the V gene TRBV25-1; unclear D gene. From germline, CDR1 is MGHDK and CDR2 SYGVNS. The germline V and J ends were trimmed by 2 bases and 2 bases, with 12 bases remaining between them. The CDR3 contains 15 residues. CDR3 loop: CASSEGNGKNTEAFF. The DNA of the CDR3 is TGTGCCAGCAGTGAAGGTAACGGGAAAAACACTGAAGCTTTCTTT.

The CDR3 region has the DNA TGTGCCAGTAGCATATTTCGGGGGCCACATGAGCAGTTCTTC. Translation gives CASSIFRGPHEQFF. The chain recombines TRBV19 with TRBJ2-1; either TRBD1 or TRBD2 may fit D (6 bases each). This CDR3 is built from 14 residues. Trimming stripped 6 bases from V and 8 bases from J, with 17 bases between. The germline V gene encodes CDR1 LNHDA and CDR2 SQIVND (reference sequence).

The chain carries TRBV27 and TRBJ2-5, with D perhaps TRBD1 or TRBD2 (5 bases each). This CDR3 is built from 15 residues. Germline V gene sequence: CDR1 MNHEY, CDR2 SMNVEV (reference sequence). The V end lost 5 bases, the J end lost 4 bases, and 17 bases lay between the germline ends. CDR3: CASSPYAGAPETQYF. CDR3 coding DNA: TGTGCCAGCAGTCCGTACGCCGGGGCCCCAGAGACCCAGTACTTC.

This clone was detected once. This sequence joins TRBV29-1 and TRBJ2-7, with 7 bases matching TRBD2. V lost 1 base and J lost 0; bases outside the gene matches: 3. Germline V gives CDR1 SQVTM, CDR2 ANQGSEA. This CDR3 is built from 14 residues. CDR3 protein: CSVEGAGDSYEQYF. The CDR3 DNA reads TGCAGCGTTGAAGGGGCGGGAGACTCCTACGAGCAGTACTTC.

The chain uses TRBV28 and TRBJ2-1, with 7 bases identical to TRBD2. CDR3 size: 17 residues. Germline CDR1 and CDR2: MDHEN and SYDVKM. J gave up 8 bases and V 8 bases, and 21 bases lay outside the gene matches. CDR3 region: CASGLPRLTAGVDEQFF. The CDR3 nucleotides read TGTGCCAGCGGATTACCTCGACTGACCGCGGGAGTAGATGAGCAGTTCTTC.